A single sample gave rise to the 27 T cell receptor beta chains below, sequenced in a study of Graves' ophthalmopathy and Graves' hyperthyroidism. From RNA, the CDR3 regions of TCR beta chains were amplified and sequenced. A first-round RT-PCR used HTBI primers, followed by a second-round multiplex PCR. Each CDR3 protein is one row after TCRdb ran MiXCR on the multiplex PCR reads. The table shows over 500,000 distinct CDR3 sequences, with 22% occurring only once. The sample taken for sequencing was peripheral blood. These receptors were taken from a woman aged 18-30 years with stable Graves' hyperthyroidism. Some clones in this sample may be carry-over from other donors' samples.

This clonotype was counted many times. The J gene is TRBJ2-5, the V gene TRBV12-3 or TRBV12-4; D is undetermined. Between the trimmed V and J ends, which lost 3 bases and 0 bases, there was a span of 8 bases. There are 14 residues in the CDR3. CDR3 in amino acids: CASSLRLYQETQYF. The DNA for the CDR3 is TGTGCCAGCAGTTTGAGGCTGTACCAAGAGACCCAGTACTTC.

The J gene is TRBJ2-7, the V gene TRBV4-2, with 12 positions matching TRBD2. There are 20 residues in the CDR3. Germline V gives CDR1 LGHNA, CDR2 YNFKEQ. The V segment lost 1 base and the J segment 4 bases; nucleotides outside the gene matches: 17. The CDR3 DNA reads as TGTGCCAGCAGCCAAGTGAAAGTGCCTAGCGGGGGGGTGGACGGGTACGAGCAGTACTTC. It specifies CASSQVKVPSGGVDGYEQYF.

This clonotype has ten or more counts. The rearrangement uses TRBV7-2 and TRBJ2-7; D not resolved. CDR1 is SGHTA and CDR2 is FQGNSA in the germline V gene. The CDR3 totals 15 residues. With 5 bases removed from V and 7 bases from J, the gap between germline ends came to 21 bases. CDR3 in amino acids: CASSPGERWNEEQYF. The CDR3 coding sequence is TGTGCCAGCAGCCCGGGCGAACGGTGGAATGAAGAGCAGTACTTC. Variable domain in full (rest from reference TRBV7-2 and TRBJ2-7): GAGVSQSPSNKVTEKGKDVELRCDPISGHTALYWYRQSLGQGLEFLIYFQGNSAPDKSGLPSDRFSAERTGGSVSTLTIQRTQQEDSAVYLCASSPGERWNEEQYFGPGTRLTVT.

This clonotype came up many times. The chain recombines TRBV6-5 with TRBJ1-1; D unresolved. V was pared by 4 bases and J by 5 bases, with 14 bases between. The CDR3 runs to 14 residues. CDR1 MNHEY and CDR2 SVGAGI come from the germline V gene. The DNA for the CDR3 is TGTGCCAGCAGTTTGAGGGCCGGTTGGACTGAAGCTTTCTTT. Residues: CASSLRAGWTEAFF.

The table lists this clonotype with many counts. The V gene is TRBV9, the J gene TRBJ2-2; no reliable D call. This CDR3 is built from 15 residues. Trimming shortened V by 0 bases and J by 2 bases, and 8 bases separated the two germline ends. CDR1 SGDLS and CDR2 YYNGEE come from the germline V gene. CDR3 nucleotide sequence: TGTGCCAGCAGCGTAGACGACGGAAACACCGGGGAGCTGTTTTTT. Its protein is CASSVDDGNTGELFF.

This clonotype was counted at least ten times. The V call is TRBV14, the J call TRBJ2-5, with D possibly being TRBD2 (6 bases). Per the germline V gene, CDR1 is SGHDN and CDR2 is FVKESK. The CDR3 loop spans 16 amino acids. V was trimmed by 4 bases and J by 3 bases, leaving 18 bases between them. The CDR3 loop is CASSRLLGRGEETQYF. In nucleotides, the CDR3 is TGTGCCAGCAGCCGCCTGCTGGGGCGGGGCGAAGAGACCCAGTACTTC. Together with reference TRBV14 and TRBJ2-5, the CDR3 gives the full variable domain: EAGVTQFPSHSVIEKGQTVTLRCDPISGHDNLYWYRRVMGKEIKFLLHFVKESKQDESGMPNNRFLAERTGGTYSTLKVQPAELEDSGVYFCASSRLLGRGEETQYFGPGTRLLVL.

The chain combines TRBV11-2 with TRBJ1-6; D not certain. Germline CDR1 SGHAT, CDR2 FQNNGV. V was clipped by 5 bases and J by 7 bases, with 15 bases between them. This CDR3 has 15 amino acids. CDR3 amino acids: CASSQGFSLNSPLHF. CDR3 coding DNA: TGTGCCAGCAGCCAAGGATTCAGTCTCAATTCACCCCTCCACTTT. Together with reference TRBV11-2 and TRBJ1-6, the CDR3 gives the full variable domain: EAGVAQSPRYKIIEKRQSVAFWCNPISGHATLYWYQQILGQGPKLLIQFQNNGVVDDSQLPKDRFSAERLKGVDSTLKIQPAKLEDSAVYLCASSQGFSLNSPLHFGNGTRLTVT.

This clonotype has at least ten counts. The chain joins TRBV28 to TRBJ2-7, with 9 bases matching TRBD2. The CDR3 has 15 amino acids. The trim removed 6 bases at V and 3 bases at J, leaving 9 bases unmatched. The germline V gene encodes CDR1 MDHEN and CDR2 SYDVKM. CDR3 bases: TGTGCCAGCAGGGGTAGAGCGGGAGGACACTACGAGCAGTACTTC. Protein: CASRGRAGGHYEQYF.

Ten or more counts support this clonotype. The rearrangement links TRBV15 to TRBJ1-1; the D is unclear. V shed 3 bases and J shed 0 bases, with 11 bases lying between them. The CDR3 length is 15 residues. CDR1 and CDR2 from the germline V gene are LNHNV and YYDKDF (reference sequence). The CDR3 spells CATSSRGFVNTEAFF. The CDR3 DNA is TGTGCCACCAGCAGTCGGGGATTCGTGAACACTGAAGCTTTCTTT. The full variable domain, with the rest looked up from reference TRBV15 and TRBJ1-1, is DAMVIQNPRYQVTQFGKPVTLSCSQTLNHNVMYWYQQKSSQAPKLLFHYYDKDFNNEADTPDNFQSRRPNTSFCFLDIRSPGLGDTAMYLCATSSRGFVNTEAFFGQGTRLTVV.

This clonotype was seen more than once but under ten times. The chain joins TRBV27 to TRBJ1-2, with D maybe TRBD1 (5 bases). V was pared by 6 bases and J by 6 bases, with 17 bases between. Germline loops: CDR1 MNHEY, CDR2 SMNVEV (reference sequence). The CDR3 covers 14 residues. CDR3 sequence (DNA): TGTGCCAGCAGCCCCCTCTGGGGGGAAGATGGCTACACCTTC. It codes for CASSPLWGEDGYTF.

The sample holds many counts of this clonotype. The chain joins TRBV6-2 or TRBV6-3 to TRBJ2-7; 7 bases are shared with TRBD2. Germline CDR1 is MNHEY and CDR2 is SVGEGT. Unmatched junction bases numbered 13, after V lost 7 bases and J lost 4 bases. CDR3 length: 15 amino acids. CDR3 amino acids: CASNPSGRGLYEQYF. The CDR3, as DNA: TGTGCCAGCAATCCAAGTGGTAGGGGACTATACGAGCAGTACTTC.

Only a few counts were recorded for this clonotype. The V gene is TRBV6-2 or TRBV6-3, the J gene TRBJ1-2; D call uncertain. The CDR3 extends over 13 amino acids. V gave up 2 bases and J gave up 9 bases, with 13 bases separating them. Per the germline V gene, CDR1 is MNHEY and CDR2 is SVGEGT. The CDR3 nucleotides read TGTGCCAGCAGTTACACCCGGACGGGAAGCTACACCTTC. Translated, it gives CASSYTRTGSYTF.

This clonotype was seen just once. This sequence may be a read error, since a much larger clone differs from it by one base. The chain uses TRBV30 and TRBJ2-5; no clear D gene. The germline V and J ends were trimmed by 3 bases and 4 bases, with 6 bases remaining between them. The CDR3 is 11 residues long. Germline V gives CDR1 GTSNPN, CDR2 SVGIG (reference sequence). The CDR3: CAWSTRETQYF. Here the CDR3 DNA reads TGTGCCTGGAGCACTCGAGAGACCCAGTACTTC.

This clonotype was picked up many times. CDR3 residues: CASSQSVGGRTKNIQYF. The CDR3 DNA reads TGCGCCAGCAGCCAATCCGTTGGGGGGAGAACCAAAAACATTCAGTACTTC. The genes are TRBV4-1 and TRBJ2-4; perhaps TRBD2 as D (6 bases). V shed 2 bases and J shed 2 bases, with 16 bases lying between them. CDR1 and CDR2 from the germline V gene are MGHRA and YSYEKL. There are 17 residues in the CDR3.

This clonotype was recorded at least ten times. V usage is TRBV20-1 and J usage is TRBJ2-5; 9 bases line up with TRBD2. Germline CDR1 DFQATT, CDR2 SNEGSKA (reference sequence). After removal of 6 bases from V and 2 bases from J, the junction contained 7 bases not matched to a gene. The CDR3 covers 14 residues. CDR3 in amino acids: CSARLAGRQETQYF. The CDR3 region has the DNA TGCAGTGCGCGTCTAGCGGGAAGACAAGAGACCCAGTACTTC.

This clonotype appeared many times. V usage is TRBV20-1 and J usage is TRBJ1-1, with a tentative D call TRBD1 (5 bases). V shed 0 bases and J shed 7 bases, with 9 bases lying between them. Germline CDR1 DFQATT, CDR2 SNEGSKA (reference sequence). The CDR3 is 12 residues long. This CDR3 reads CSAREQVGEAFF. The DNA of the CDR3 is TGCAGTGCTAGAGAACAGGTCGGTGAAGCTTTCTTT.

The J gene is TRBJ2-4, the V gene TRBV12-3 or TRBV12-4; D is perhaps TRBD2 (6 bases). Trimming pared 6 bases from V and 11 bases from J, leaving 17 bases between. The CDR3 has 13 residues. The CDR3 reads CASSFVTGEVQYF. CDR3 DNA sequence: TGTGCCAGCAGCTTTGTTACGGGAGAAGTTCAGTACTTC.

Only a few counts were recorded for this clonotype. This sequence joins TRBV18 and TRBJ1-6; D might be TRBD1 (5 bases). The CDR3 extends over 13 amino acids. The V end lost 4 bases, the J end lost 8 bases, and 9 bases lay between the germline ends. Germline V lookup: CDR1 KGHSH, CDR2 LQKENI. The CDR3: CASSRGGYSPLHF. In DNA, the CDR3 is TGTGCCAGCTCACGTGGGGGGTATTCACCCCTCCACTTT.

The rearrangement links TRBV20-1 to TRBJ1-5; D is unclear. Germline values: CDR1 DFQATT, CDR2 SNEGSKA (reference sequence). This CDR3 has 12 residues. V was cut by 0 bases and J by 11 bases, with 11 bases left in between. CDR3 in amino acids: CSARDQGPSQHF. CDR3 DNA: TGCAGTGCTAGAGATCAAGGTCCCTCCCAGCATTTT.

This clonotype occurred many times. DNA for the CDR3: TGCGCCAGCACCACAACGCCGGGGGGTGGCACTGAAGCTTTCTTT. Residues: CASTTTPGGGTEAFF. The chain carries TRBV5-1 and TRBJ1-1; TRBD1 is a possible D gene (5 bases). The CDR3 is 15 amino acids. The germline V and J ends were trimmed by 6 bases and 4 bases, with 19 bases remaining between them. CDR1 is SGHRS, CDR2 YFSETQ, per germline.

A single count supports this clonotype. The V and J genes are TRBV11-1 and TRBJ2-7, with TRBD2 matching 11 bases. The V gene's germline CDR1 is SGHAT and CDR2 FQDESV (reference sequence). The CDR3 is 18 residues long. V dropped 5 bases and J dropped 3; count of bases not matched to a gene: 15. This CDR3 is CASSPTGPLAGGFYEQYF. CDR3 in DNA: TGTGCCAGCAGCCCAACCGGCCCATTAGCGGGAGGGTTCTACGAGCAGTACTTC. The full variable domain, its missing parts supplied by reference TRBV11-1 and TRBJ2-7, is EAEVAQSPRYKITEKSQAVAFWCDPISGHATLYWYRQILGQGPELLVQFQDESVVDDSQLPKDRFSAERLKGVDSTLKIQPAELGDSAMYLCASSPTGPLAGGFYEQYFGPGTRLTVT.

A remark on this clonotype: The junction shows a germline mismatch at one end, possibly a read error. The DNA of the CDR3 is TGTGCCGGCAGTTTATTAGGGGAGGGCTATGGCTACACCTTC. Translation: CAGSLLGEGYGYTF. This sequence joins TRBV28 and TRBJ1-2, with a possible D match to TRBD1 (5 bases). CDR3 length: 14 amino acids. CDR1 is MDHEN, CDR2 SYDVKM, per germline.

The rearrangement joins TRBV12-5 to TRBJ2-7; D not resolved. Deletions cut 0 bases from V and 3 bases from J, with 18 bases between. The CDR3 has 17 residues. Looked up from germline, CDR1 is LGHNT and CDR2 is FRNRAP. The CDR3, as DNA: TGTGCTAGTGGTTTGGTACTACAAGTCAGCGCCAACTACGAGCAGTACTTC. It codes for CASGLVLQVSANYEQYF.

In its sample, this clonotype was seen a few times. The rearrangement joins TRBV28 to TRBJ2-7; 10 nucleotides agree with TRBD1. The CDR3 runs 16 residues. After removal of 3 bases from V and 2 bases from J, the junction contained 7 bases not matched to a gene. The germline CDR1 and CDR2 sequences are MDHEN and SYDVKM. For the CDR3, the DNA is TGTGCCAGCAGTTTGGCTCCCGGGACAGGGGCCTACGAGCAGTACTTC. Translation: CASSLAPGTGAYEQYF.

This clonotype appeared many times. CDR3 region: CASSLGPPLREDKETQYF. In DNA form, the CDR3 reads TGTGCCAGCAGCTTAGGCCCCCCTCTGCGGGAGGATAAAGAGACCCAGTACTTC. The chain links TRBV13 to TRBJ2-5; 8 bases map to TRBD2. The CDR3 consists of 18 residues. Germline CDR1 PRHDT, CDR2 FYEKMQ (reference sequence). J gave up 3 bases and V 0 bases, and 12 bases lay outside the gene matches.

This clonotype was observed a handful of times. This sequence joins TRBV7-2 and TRBJ2-5; 12 nucleotides match TRBD2. There are 18 residues in the CDR3. The trim removed 0 bases at V and 0 bases at J, leaving 5 bases unmatched. Germline loops: CDR1 SGHTA, CDR2 FQGNSA. For the CDR3, the DNA is TGTGCCAGCAGCTTAGCTCGCGGGACTAGCGGGTACCAAGAGACCCAGTACTTC. As protein: CASSLARGTSGYQETQYF.

This sequence joins TRBV12-3 or TRBV12-4 and TRBJ2-7; 7 positions match TRBD2. The CDR3 consists of 14 residues. After removal of 2 bases from V and 6 bases from J, the junction contained 7 bases not matched to a gene. The DNA of the CDR3 is TGTGCCAGCAGTTTACCTCAGGGAGGGCGCGAGCAGTACTTC. Translation gives CASSLPQGGREQYF.